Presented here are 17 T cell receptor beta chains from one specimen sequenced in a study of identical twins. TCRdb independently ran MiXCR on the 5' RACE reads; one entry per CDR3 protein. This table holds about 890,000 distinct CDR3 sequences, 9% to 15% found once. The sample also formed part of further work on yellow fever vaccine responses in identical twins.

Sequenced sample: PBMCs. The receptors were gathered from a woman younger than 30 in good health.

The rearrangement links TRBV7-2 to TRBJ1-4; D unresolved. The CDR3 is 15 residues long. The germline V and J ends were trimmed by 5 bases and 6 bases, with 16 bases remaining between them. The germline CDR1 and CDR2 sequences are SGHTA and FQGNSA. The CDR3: CASSPALHSHEKLFF. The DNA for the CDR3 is TGTGCCAGCAGCCCTGCCCTACATTCTCATGAAAAACTGTTTTTT.

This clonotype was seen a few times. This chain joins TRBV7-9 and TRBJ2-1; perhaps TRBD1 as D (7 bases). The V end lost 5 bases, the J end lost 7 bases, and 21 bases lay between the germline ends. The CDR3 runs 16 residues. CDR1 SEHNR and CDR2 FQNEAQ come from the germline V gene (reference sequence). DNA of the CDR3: TGTGCCAGCAGCATCAGGGGGGTTAGCGTCCAGAATGAGCAGTTCTTC. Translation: CASSIRGVSVQNEQFF.

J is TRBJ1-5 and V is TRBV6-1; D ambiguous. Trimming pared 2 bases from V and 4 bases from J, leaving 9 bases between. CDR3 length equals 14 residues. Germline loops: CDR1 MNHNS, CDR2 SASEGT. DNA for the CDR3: TGTGCCAGCAGTGAAAGTTTCATAAATCAGCCCCAGCATTTT. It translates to CASSESFINQPQHF.

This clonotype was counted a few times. This chain's CDR3 is CSAKTLSGGAYEQFF. DNA for the CDR3: TGCAGTGCTAAAACACTTAGCGGGGGGGCATATGAGCAGTTCTTC. The chain employs TRBV20-1 and TRBJ2-1; 11 positions match TRBD2. The germline CDR1 and CDR2 sequences are DFQATT and SNEGSKA (reference sequence). The CDR3 is 15 amino acids. With 4 bases clipped from V and 8 bases from J, the junction kept 10 bases outside the gene matches.

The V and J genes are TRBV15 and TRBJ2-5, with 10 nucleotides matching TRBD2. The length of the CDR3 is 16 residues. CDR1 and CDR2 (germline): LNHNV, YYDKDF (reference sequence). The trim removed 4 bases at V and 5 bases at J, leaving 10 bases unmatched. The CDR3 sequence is CATSTARLAGAETQYF. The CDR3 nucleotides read TGTGCCACCAGCACAGCTCGGCTAGCGGGAGCGGAGACCCAGTACTTC.

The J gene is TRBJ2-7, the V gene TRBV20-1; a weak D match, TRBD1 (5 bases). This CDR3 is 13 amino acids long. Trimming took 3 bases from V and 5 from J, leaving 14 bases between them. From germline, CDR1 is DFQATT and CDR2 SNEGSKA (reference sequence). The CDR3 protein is CSASKGADNEQYF. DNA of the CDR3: TGCAGTGCTAGTAAAGGGGCGGACAACGAGCAGTACTTC.

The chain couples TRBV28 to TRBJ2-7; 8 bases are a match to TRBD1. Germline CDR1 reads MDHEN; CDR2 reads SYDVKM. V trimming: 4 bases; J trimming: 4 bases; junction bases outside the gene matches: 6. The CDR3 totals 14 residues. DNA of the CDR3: TGTGCCAGCAGTTCCCGGACAGGGTGGTACGAGCAGTACTTC. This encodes CASSSRTGWYEQYF.

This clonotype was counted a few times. The CDR3 coding sequence is TGCAGTGCTAGGACTGGACAGGTCGTCTCTGGGGCCAACGTCCTGACTTTC. Encoded protein: CSARTGQVVSGANVLTF. The J gene is TRBJ2-6, the V gene TRBV20-1, with 7 nucleotides matching TRBD1. Per germline, CDR1 DFQATT and CDR2 SNEGSKA (reference sequence). Unmatched junction bases numbered 8, after V lost 3 bases and J lost 0 bases. CDR3 length: 17 residues.

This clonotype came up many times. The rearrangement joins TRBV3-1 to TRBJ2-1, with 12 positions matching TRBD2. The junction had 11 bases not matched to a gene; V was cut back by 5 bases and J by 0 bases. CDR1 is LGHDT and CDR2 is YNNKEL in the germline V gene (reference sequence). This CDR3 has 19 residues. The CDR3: CASSGRGLAGTNSYNEQFF. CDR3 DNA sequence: TGTGCCAGCAGCGGACGGGGACTAGCGGGCACAAACTCCTACAATGAGCAGTTCTTC.

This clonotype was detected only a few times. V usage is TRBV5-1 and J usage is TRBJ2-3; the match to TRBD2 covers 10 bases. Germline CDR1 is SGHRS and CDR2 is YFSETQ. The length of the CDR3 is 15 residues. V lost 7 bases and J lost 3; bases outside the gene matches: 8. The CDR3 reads CASCSSGGATDTQYF. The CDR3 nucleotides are TGCGCCAGCTGCTCCAGCGGGGGGGCTACAGATACGCAGTATTTT.

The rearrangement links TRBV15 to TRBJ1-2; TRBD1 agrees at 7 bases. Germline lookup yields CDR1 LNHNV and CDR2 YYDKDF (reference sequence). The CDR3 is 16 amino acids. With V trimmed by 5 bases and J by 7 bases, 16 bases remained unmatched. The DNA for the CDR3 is TGTGCCACCAGCGTCCGGGACAGATCGCTGCTGAGTGGCTACACCTTC. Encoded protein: CATSVRDRSLLSGYTF.

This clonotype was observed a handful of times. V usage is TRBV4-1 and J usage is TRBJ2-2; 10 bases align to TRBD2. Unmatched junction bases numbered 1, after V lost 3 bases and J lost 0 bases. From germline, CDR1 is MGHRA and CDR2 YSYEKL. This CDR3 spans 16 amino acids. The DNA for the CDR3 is TGCGCCAGCAGCCATGGACTAGCGGCGAACACCGGGGAGCTGTTTTTT. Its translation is CASSHGLAANTGELFF.

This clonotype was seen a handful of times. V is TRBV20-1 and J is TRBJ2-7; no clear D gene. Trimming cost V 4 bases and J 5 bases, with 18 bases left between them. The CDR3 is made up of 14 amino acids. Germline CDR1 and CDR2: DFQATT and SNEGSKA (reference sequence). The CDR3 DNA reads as TGCAGTGCTACGCGGACGGCCGAGGTCCACGAGCAGTACTTC. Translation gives CSATRTAEVHEQYF.

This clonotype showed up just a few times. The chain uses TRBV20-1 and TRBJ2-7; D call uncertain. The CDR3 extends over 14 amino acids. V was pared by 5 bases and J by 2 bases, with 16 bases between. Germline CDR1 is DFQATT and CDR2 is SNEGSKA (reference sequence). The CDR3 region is CSARGQFSAYEQYF. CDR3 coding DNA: TGCAGTGCTCGTGGGCAATTTTCCGCCTACGAGCAGTACTTC.

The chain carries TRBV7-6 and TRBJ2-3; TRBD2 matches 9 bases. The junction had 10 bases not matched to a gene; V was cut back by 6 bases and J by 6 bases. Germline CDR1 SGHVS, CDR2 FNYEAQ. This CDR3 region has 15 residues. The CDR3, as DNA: TGTGCCAGCAGGACGACTAGCGGAACTCCGGATACGCAGTATTTT. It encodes CASRTTSGTPDTQYF.

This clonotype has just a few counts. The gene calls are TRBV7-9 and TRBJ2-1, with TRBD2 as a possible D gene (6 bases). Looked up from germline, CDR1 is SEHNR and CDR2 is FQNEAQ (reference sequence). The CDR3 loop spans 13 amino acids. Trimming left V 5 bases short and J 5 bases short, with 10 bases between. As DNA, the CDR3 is TGTGCCAGCAGCCCTCGGACTAACAATGAGCAGTTCTTC. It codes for CASSPRTNNEQFF.

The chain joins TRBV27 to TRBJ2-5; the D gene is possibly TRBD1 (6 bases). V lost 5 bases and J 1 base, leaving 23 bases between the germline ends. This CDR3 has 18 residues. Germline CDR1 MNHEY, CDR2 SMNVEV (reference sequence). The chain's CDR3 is CASSLVVGVRGFQETQYF. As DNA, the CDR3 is TGTGCCAGCAGTCTGGTGGTTGGTGTCAGGGGATTCCAAGAGACCCAGTACTTC.